This record concerns one TCR beta chain sequence. This entry belongs to a study of ipilimumab plus nivolumab after autologous stem cell transplantation. The CDR3 loop spans 16 amino acids. After removal of 5 bases from V and 2 bases from J, the junction contained 11 bases not matched to a gene. Germline lookup yields CDR1 MDHEN and CDR2 SYDVKM. Sequencing was performed with immunoSEQ multiplex PCR; in TCRdb, only in-frame clones are kept and a portion is missing. The table records roughly 20,000 clones, 77% of them present only once. The sequencing used PBMCs, collected in a trial of ipilimumab plus nivolumab as post-transplant consolidation. This sequence was found in a male donor with diffuse large B-cell lymphoma. The chain employs TRBV28 and TRBJ2-7, with TRBD1 matching 8 bases. CDR3 loop: CASSTIAGGAPYEQYF. CDR3 DNA: TGTGCCAGCAGTACAATCGCAGGGGGCGCCCCCTACGAGCAGTACTTC. The variable domain in full, completed from reference TRBV28 and TRBJ2-7, reads DVKVTQSSRYLVKRTGEKVFLECVQDMDHENMFWYRQDPGLGLRLIYFSYDVKMKEKGDIPEGYSVSREKKERFSLILESASTNQTSMYLCASSTIAGGAPYEQYFGPGTRLTVT.